This T cell receptor (beta chain) derives from a study of monozygotic twins with inflammatory bowel disease. With respect to this clonotype: Its antigen is currently unknown.

Input per TCR library consisted of about 3.5 ug of total RNA. Investigators made cDNA in eight separate reactions per sample. The study subjected TCRalpha and TCRbeta cDNA to two nested PCRs of approximately 16 and 10 cycles. One entry per CDR3 protein, without DNA, is what TCRdb gives after re-calling the 5' RACE reads. The sample totals 300,000 to 400,000 distinct CDR3 sequences. Germline values: CDR1 LNHNV, CDR2 YYDKDF (reference sequence). The CDR3 is 17 amino acids. Study observations and caveats: There was no way to distinguish the different T cell subtypes.

The sequenced sample was blood. The J gene is TRBJ2-7, the V gene TRBV15. The clonotype originates from a human donor with ulcerative colitis or Crohn's disease, or a healthy co-twin of an affected twin (not recorded which). CDR3 sequence reads: CATSRVQWAGGSYEQYF.